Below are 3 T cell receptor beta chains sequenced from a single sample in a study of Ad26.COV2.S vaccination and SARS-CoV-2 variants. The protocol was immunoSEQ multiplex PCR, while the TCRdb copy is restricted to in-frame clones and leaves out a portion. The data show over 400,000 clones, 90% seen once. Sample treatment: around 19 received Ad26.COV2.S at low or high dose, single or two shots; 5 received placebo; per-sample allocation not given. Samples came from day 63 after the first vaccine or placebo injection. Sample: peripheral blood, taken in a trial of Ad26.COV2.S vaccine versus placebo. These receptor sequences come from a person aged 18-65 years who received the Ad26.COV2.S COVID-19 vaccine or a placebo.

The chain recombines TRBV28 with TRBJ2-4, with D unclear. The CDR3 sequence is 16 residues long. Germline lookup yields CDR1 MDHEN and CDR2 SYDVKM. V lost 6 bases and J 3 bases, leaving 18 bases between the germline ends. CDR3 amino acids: CASRGSDPQVKNIQYF. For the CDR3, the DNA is TGTGCCAGCAGGGGATCTGACCCCCAGGTCAAAAACATTCAGTACTTC.

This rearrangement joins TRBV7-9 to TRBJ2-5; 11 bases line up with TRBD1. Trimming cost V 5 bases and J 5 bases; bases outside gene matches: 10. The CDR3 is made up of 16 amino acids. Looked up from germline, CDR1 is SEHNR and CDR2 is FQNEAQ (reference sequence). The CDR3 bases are TGTGCCAGCAGCACCGGACAGGGGGCGGTTGAGGAGACCCAGTACTTC. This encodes CASSTGQGAVEETQYF.

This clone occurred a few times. The CDR3 loop reads CASSFGLAQSYEQYF. DNA of the CDR3: TGCGCCAGCAGCTTCGGACTAGCGCAATCCTACGAGCAGTACTTC. V usage is TRBV5-1 and J usage is TRBJ2-7; 9 positions agree with TRBD2. With V trimmed by 2 bases and J by 1 base, 4 bases remained unmatched. Germline V lookup: CDR1 SGHRS, CDR2 YFSETQ. The CDR3 extends over 15 amino acids.